Presented here are 14 T cell receptor beta chains from one specimen sequenced in a study of T cell responses to AZD1222 COVID-19 vaccine (dated by TCRdb to the early 2020s). Libraries were prepared through the immunoSEQ multiplex PCR assay. TCRdb holds this immuneACCESS table with in-frame rearrangements only. Some clones are missing; in checked studies, unresolved V genes explain under half, and the rest has no known cause. A total of roughly 180,000 clones appear in this sample, about 91% of them only once. The ten largest clonotypes hold approximately 2% of the sample. The time point label for this specimen denotes: baseline before first vaccination. Sequencing was performed on peripheral blood, taken on day 0 of AZD1222 vaccination. These receptors were obtained from an adult in good health.

This clone was seen a handful of times. J is TRBJ2-7 and V is TRBV19; 9 bases match TRBD1. CDR1 and CDR2 (germline): LNHDA, SQIVND (reference sequence). This CDR3 has 16 amino acids. Trimming took 5 bases from V and 2 from J; bases not matched to a gene: 10. The CDR3 DNA reads as TGTGCCAGTAGTTCTCTTCCACAGGGGGCCCCCTACGAGCAGTACTTC. Translated, it gives CASSSLPQGAPYEQYF.

This sequence joins TRBV5-4 and TRBJ2-7; TRBD1 matches 8 bases. The CDR3 is 15 amino acids. Trimming took 4 bases from V and 3 from J; bases not matched to a gene: 9. The V gene's germline CDR1 is SGHNT and CDR2 YYREEE (reference sequence). The CDR3 DNA reads as TGTGCCAGCAGCACTGGGACAGGTTTAGTCTACGAGCAGTACTTC. Encoded protein: CASSTGTGLVYEQYF.

V gene TRBV29-1 combines with J gene TRBJ2-1; 9 nucleotides line up with TRBD1. V was clipped by 0 bases and J by 15 bases; unmatched bases: 9. The CDR3 contains 13 residues. Germline lookup yields CDR1 SQVTM and CDR2 ANQGSEA. CDR3 sequence (DNA): TGCAGCGTTGAAGATCCGGGGACAGGGCATCGGTTCTTC. Its protein product is CSVEDPGTGHRFF.

This CDR3 reads CATSDTTVMVGYTF. The CDR3 coding sequence is TGTGCCACCAGTGACACGACGGTGATGGTTGGCTACACCTTC. The chain carries TRBV24-1 and TRBJ1-2; no definite D call. CDR3 length equals 14 residues. V was pared by 4 bases and J by 7 bases, with 15 bases between. Germline loops: CDR1 KGHDR, CDR2 SFDVKD.

The rearrangement links TRBV29-1 to TRBJ1-1; 8 bases match TRBD1. J was trimmed by 4 bases and V by 6 bases; bases with no gene match: 7. Looked up from germline, CDR1 is SQVTM and CDR2 is ANQGSEA. The CDR3 consists of 13 residues. For the CDR3, the DNA is TGCAGCGTGCTCCAGGGGGCTAGCACTGAAGCTTTCTTT. It codes for CSVLQGASTEAFF.

This clone occurred once. The gene calls are TRBV7-9 and TRBJ1-3, with D possibly TRBD1 on 5 matching bases. Germline lookup yields CDR1 SEHNR and CDR2 FQNEAQ (reference sequence). There are 14 residues in the CDR3. V was clipped by 5 bases and J by 0 bases, with 8 bases between them. The CDR3 protein is CASSMTDSGNTIYF. In DNA form, the CDR3 reads TGTGCCAGCAGCATGACAGACTCTGGAAACACCATATATTTT.

J is TRBJ1-5 and V is TRBV7-2; no firm D call. The CDR3 consists of 15 residues. V was pared by 1 base and J by 2 bases, with 9 bases between. Germline CDR1 reads SGHTA; CDR2 reads FQGNSA. DNA of the CDR3: TGTGCCAGCAGCTTAGATGGAAAGGGCAATCAGCCCCAGCATTTT. Translation gives CASSLDGKGNQPQHF.

J is TRBJ1-1 and V is TRBV4-3; a possible D gene is TRBD1 (6 bases). V lost 0 bases and J 1 base, leaving 15 bases between the germline ends. The CDR3 spans 17 residues. Germline V CDR1 and CDR2: LGHNA, YSLEER. The CDR3 loop reads CASSQDYRGATNTEAFF. The CDR3 DNA reads as TGCGCCAGCAGCCAAGATTATCGGGGGGCAACGAACACTGAAGCTTTCTTT.

The V and J genes are TRBV15 and TRBJ2-1; no clear D. Germline assignment: CDR1 LNHNV and CDR2 YYDKDF (reference sequence). V lost 0 bases and J 4 bases, leaving 7 bases between the germline ends. The CDR3 is made up of 14 amino acids. CDR3 in DNA: TGTGCCACCAGCAGAGAAATTTCTTACAATGAGCAGTTCTTC. This encodes CATSREISYNEQFF.

The J gene is TRBJ1-2, the V gene TRBV10-3; maybe TRBD1 (6 bases). There are 16 residues in the CDR3. Germline V gene data show CDR1 as ENHRY and CDR2 as SYGVKD. V was shortened by 3 bases and J by 4 bases, with 18 bases between the two germline ends. CDR3 in DNA: TGTGCCATCAGTGATTATTCCGGGACATTATTCTATGGCTACACCTTC. Its protein is CAISDYSGTLFYGYTF.

The CDR3 sequence: CASQTPGQDNSPLHF. The CDR3 DNA reads as TGTGCCAGTCAAACACCGGGACAGGATAATTCACCCCTCCACTTT. The chain uses TRBV19 and TRBJ1-6, with 8 bases that match TRBD1. CDR1 LNHDA and CDR2 SQIVND come from the germline V gene (reference sequence). This CDR3 is built from 15 residues. V gave up 8 bases and J gave up 5 bases; unmatched junction bases: 8.

V usage is TRBV10-1 and J usage is TRBJ2-3, with D hard to call. The CDR3 is made up of 13 amino acids. Germline CDR1 and CDR2: WNHNN and SYGVQD (reference sequence). Trimming shortened V by 5 bases and J by 2 bases, and 8 bases separated the two germline ends. CDR3 nucleotides: TGCGCCAGCAGTCCAGGTTTCACAGATACGCAGTATTTT. Its translation: CASSPGFTDTQYF.

V gene TRBV29-1 combines with J gene TRBJ1-1; 7 bases agree with TRBD1. This CDR3 has 14 residues. CDR1 and CDR2 from the germline V gene are SQVTM and ANQGSEA. V dropped 5 bases and J dropped 0; count of bases not matched to a gene: 6. In DNA form, the CDR3 reads TGCAGCGTTTGGTGGGGACAGTTGAACACTGAAGCTTTCTTT. Its protein product is CSVWWGQLNTEAFF.

The rearrangement links TRBV6-5 to TRBJ2-1; D might be TRBD2 (5 bases). V was trimmed by 3 bases and J by 7 bases, leaving 16 bases between them. In germline, CDR1 is MNHEY, CDR2 SVGAGI. The CDR3 is 15 residues long. CDR3 DNA sequence: TGTGCCAGCAGTTATCGCGCTAGCCCTAGAAATGAGCAGTTCTTC. This encodes CASSYRASPRNEQFF.